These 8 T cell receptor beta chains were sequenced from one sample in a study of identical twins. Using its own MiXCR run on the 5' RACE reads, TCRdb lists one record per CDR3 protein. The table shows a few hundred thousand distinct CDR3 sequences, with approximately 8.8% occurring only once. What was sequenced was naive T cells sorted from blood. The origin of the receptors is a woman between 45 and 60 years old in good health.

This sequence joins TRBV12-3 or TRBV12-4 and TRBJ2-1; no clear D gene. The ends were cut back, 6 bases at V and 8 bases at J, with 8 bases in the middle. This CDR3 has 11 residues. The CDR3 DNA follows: TGTGCCAGCAGCAGGACGTATGAGCAGTTCTTC. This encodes CASSRTYEQFF.

The CDR3 loop reads CASLGTHYTDTQYF. The DNA of the CDR3 is TGTGCCAGCTTGGGGACACATTACACAGATACGCAGTATTTT. The chain employs TRBV28 and TRBJ2-3, with D maybe TRBD1 (6 bases). The CDR3 has 14 residues. Germline lookup yields CDR1 MDHEN and CDR2 SYDVKM. Trimming left V 8 bases short and J 2 bases short, with 14 bases between. Full variable domain (rest looked up from reference TRBV28 and TRBJ2-3): DVKVTQSSRYLVKRTGEKVFLECVQDMDHENMFWYRQDPGLGLRLIYFSYDVKMKEKGDIPEGYSVSREKKERFSLILESASTNQTSMYLCASLGTHYTDTQYFGPGTRLTVL.

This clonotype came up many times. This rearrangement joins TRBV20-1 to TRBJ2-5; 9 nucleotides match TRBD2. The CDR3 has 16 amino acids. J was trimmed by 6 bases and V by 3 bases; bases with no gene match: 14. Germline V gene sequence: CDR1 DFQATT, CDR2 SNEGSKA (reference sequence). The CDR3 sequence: CSAREVSSGTGKTQYF. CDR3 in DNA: TGCAGTGCTAGGGAGGTTTCTAGCGGGACTGGGAAGACCCAGTACTTC.

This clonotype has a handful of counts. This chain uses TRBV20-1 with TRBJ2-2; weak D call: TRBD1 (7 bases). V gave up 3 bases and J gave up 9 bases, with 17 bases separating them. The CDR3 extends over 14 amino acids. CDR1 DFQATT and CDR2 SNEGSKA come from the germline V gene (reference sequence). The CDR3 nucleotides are TGCAGTGCTAGGGACCCAGGGGGGAGAAGGGAGCTGTTTTTT. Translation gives CSARDPGGRRELFF.

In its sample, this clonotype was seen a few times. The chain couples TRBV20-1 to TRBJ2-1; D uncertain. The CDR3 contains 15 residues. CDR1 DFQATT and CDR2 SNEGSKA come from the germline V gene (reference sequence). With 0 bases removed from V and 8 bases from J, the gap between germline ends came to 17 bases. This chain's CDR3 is CSARDLAAPSHEQFF. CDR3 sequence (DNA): TGCAGTGCTAGAGATCTGGCGGCTCCATCCCATGAGCAGTTCTTC.

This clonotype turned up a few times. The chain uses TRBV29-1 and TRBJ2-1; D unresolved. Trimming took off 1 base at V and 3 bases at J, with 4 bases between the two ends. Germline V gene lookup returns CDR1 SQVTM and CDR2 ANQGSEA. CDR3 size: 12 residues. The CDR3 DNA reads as TGCAGCGTTGAAGCACTCTACAATGAGCAGTTCTTC. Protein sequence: CSVEALYNEQFF.

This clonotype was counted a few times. CDR3 in DNA: TGTGCCAGCAGCTGGGGCGGGACGGATACGCAGTATTTT. Protein: CASSWGGTDTQYF. This chain uses TRBV7-3 with TRBJ2-3; possible D gene TRBD2, 6 bases. With 4 bases removed from V and 6 bases from J, the gap between germline ends came to 11 bases. The CDR3 loop spans 13 amino acids. The germline V gene encodes CDR1 SGHTA and CDR2 FQGTGA. The whole variable domain, remainder taken from reference TRBV7-3 and TRBJ2-3, is GAGVSQTPSNKVTEKGKYVELRCDPISGHTALYWYRQSLGQGPEFLIYFQGTGAADDSGLPNDRFFAVRPEGSVSTLKIQRTERGDSAVYLCASSWGGTDTQYFGPGTRLTVL.

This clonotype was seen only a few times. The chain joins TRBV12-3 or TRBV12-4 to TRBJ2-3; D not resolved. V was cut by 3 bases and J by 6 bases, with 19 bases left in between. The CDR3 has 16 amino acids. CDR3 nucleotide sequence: TGTGCCAGCAGTTTGTTGGAAGCGTCTCAAGTGGATACGCAGTATTTT. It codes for CASSLLEASQVDTQYF.